The TCR beta chain described here comes from a study of tumor-infiltrating lymphocytes in primary liver carcinoma (TCRdb year 2017). Regarding the research as a whole: Between late 2015 and March 2016, a handful of patients in China with histopathologically diagnosed primary liver carcinoma had surgical resection. The five patients, three men and two women aged 30 to 69 years, had hepatocellular carcinoma (four) or combined HCC and intrahepatic cholangiocarcinoma (one). The five patients had tumors of stage T1-T3 N0M0, with maximum diameters ranging from 4.2 to 10 cm. Roughly 3.5 to 7.5 million productive TCRbeta reads were obtained per sample, and no significant difference in read depth was found between tissue types. Across five regions of each liver tumor, along with adjacent normal tissue and blood, the study brought together TCRbeta repertoire sequencing, expression microarrays and whole-exome sequencing. TCRbeta repertoire sequencing covered 35 or so specimens from 5 patients: 25 or so tumor regions, 5 adjacent noncancerous liver tissues and 5 peripheral blood samples. High reproducibility was observed for the technical replicate repertoires, with mean shared-clone rates approximately 0.92 and correlation coefficients above 0.95.

General study outcomes and caveats: Since the samples were bulk and unsorted, there was no way to compare CD4+ and CD8+ T cell repertoires. Only a few patients were included in the study, and the authors note that the findings should be validated in a larger study. Only the TCR beta chain was sequenced, which likely underestimates true repertoire diversity because unpaired alpha chains were not captured. Repertoire overlap was found to be higher between tumor regions (mean roughly 36%) than between tumor-adjacent (roughly 17%) or tumor-blood (14%) pairs, consistent with antigen-driven expansion. The top 250 clones accounted for a significantly greater share of the repertoire in tumors than in blood (p = 0.039).

RNA from unsorted whole blood was extracted with TRIzol reagent, and germline DNA was obtained with the DNeasy Blood & Tissue kit. Chronic HBV infection was present in the patients, and the patients were treatment-naive at sampling. Before surgery, four milliliters of peripheral blood were collected into K2EDTA tubes. With respect to this clonotype: The antigen it recognizes is unknown. A much larger clone lies a single base off, so this may be a read error.

Reading the germline V gene (reference sequence) gives CDR1 MNHNY and CDR2 SVGAGI. There are 13 amino acids in the CDR3, from cysteine to phenylalanine inclusive. This entry keeps only the CDR3 DNA: 39 bases, framed from base 1. Starting from approximately 500 ng total RNA, TCRbeta-specific cDNA was produced by reverse transcription with a constant-region primer and ProtoScript II reverse transcriptase. TCRbeta libraries were built with three nested multiplex PCR rounds, a slightly modified ARM-PCR procedure. The first two PCR rounds used multiplex TRBV1-TRBV30 forward primers with a Cbeta reverse primer, each for about 10 cycles. A final 25-cycle PCR with Deep VentR polymerase added sample barcodes and Illumina adapters. Before sequencing, amplicons between 200 and 500 bp were purified from gel using a QIAquick gel extraction kit. TCRbeta amplicons were sequenced on an Illumina HiSeq 2500 with 250-bp paired-end reads. The published analysis was carried out like this. To recover full CDR3 sequences, reads were quality-trimmed using Trimmomatic v0.33 and paired reads were then merged using FLASH v1.2.11. V, D and J germline segments were assigned to the rearranged TCRbeta sequences using MiGEC v1.2.1b. Clonotype statistics, along with Shannon-Wiener diversity indices, were calculated using VDJtools v1.0.0. To reduce sampling bias, subsequent analyses other than the diversity analysis used only the 250 most abundant clonotypes in each sample. The public sequencing data were trimmed at Q25 with fastp and processed into clonotypes with MiXCR by TCRdb, which kept only in-frame beta chains. Each CDR3 protein gets just one entry, which takes the most common genes and DNA from the rows behind it. Here the V and J calls rest on TCRdb's processing, not on the authors' analysis. This sample lists approximately 300,000 distinct CDR3 sequences; about 60% were detected once. The ten most abundant clones make up approximately 9% of the sample.

This clonotype was sampled from a man between 35 and 55 years old with primary liver carcinoma and hepatitis B virus infection. Material: peripheral blood. Recombination joined TRBV6-6 with TRBJ2-3, and the D gene may be TRBD1, 5 bases matching. The J call may not be correct, given that the DNA end is closer to TRBJ1-5. The CDR3 amino acid sequence is: CASSTGGRDTQHF. The DNA sequence is TGTGCCAGCAGCACGGGGGGTAGAGATACGCAGCATTTT.